This section outlines one TCR beta chain sequence together with its context. Its antigen is currently unknown. An end of the junction differs from the germline gene, which may be a read error. Several immunoSEQ plates received, in even portions, the genomic DNA of each subset. Using immunoSEQ multiplex PCR, the repertoire was profiled, and TCRdb retains in-frame clones only, with some absent. In the table there are more than 2 million clones, approximately 94% of which are singletons. The sample is drawn from a study of shared clonotypes between healthy human individuals. The naive CD8 population came from CD45RO-negative cells selected for CCR7, without terminally differentiated effector memory CD45RA+ cells. Regarding the study as a whole: Memory subsets generally showed lower estimated richness than naive subsets.

Sequencing input: naive CD8+ T cells sorted from blood. This TCR was recovered from a man aged 18 to 29 in good health.

The CDR3 spells CASSSPGLAGEQGRDF. Written as DNA, the CDR3 is TGTGCCAGCAGCAGCCCGGGACTAGCGGGGGAGCAGGGAAGGGACTTC. This chain connects TRBV28 to TRBJ2-5; 14 positions agree with TRBD2. The CDR3 sequence is 16 residues long. Germline V gene sequence: CDR1 MDHEN, CDR2 SYDVKM.